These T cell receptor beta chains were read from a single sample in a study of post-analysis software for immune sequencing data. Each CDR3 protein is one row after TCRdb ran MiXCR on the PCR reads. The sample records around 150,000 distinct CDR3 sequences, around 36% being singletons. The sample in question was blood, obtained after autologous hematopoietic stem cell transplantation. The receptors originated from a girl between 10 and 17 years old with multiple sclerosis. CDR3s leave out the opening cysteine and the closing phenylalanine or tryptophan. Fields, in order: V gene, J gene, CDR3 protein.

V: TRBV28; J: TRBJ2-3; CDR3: ASSLEGSRTDTQY
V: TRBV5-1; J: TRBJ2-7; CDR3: ASSFGSGLPYEQY
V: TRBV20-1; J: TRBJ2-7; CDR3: SALRGYEQY
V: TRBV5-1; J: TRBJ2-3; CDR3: ASSLAQNTDTQY
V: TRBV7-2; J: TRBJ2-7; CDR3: ASSSSYRTYEQY
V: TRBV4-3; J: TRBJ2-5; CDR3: ASSQVVSGTPYQETQY
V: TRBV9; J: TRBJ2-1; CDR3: ASSQLTGNSYNEQF
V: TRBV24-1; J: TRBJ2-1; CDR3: ATCDLTGTGINEQF
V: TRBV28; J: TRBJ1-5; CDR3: ASSFGRGVNQPQH
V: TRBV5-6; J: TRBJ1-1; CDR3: ASVVGGNTEAF
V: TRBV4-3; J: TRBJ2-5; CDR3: ASSQAPGSGLAPKY
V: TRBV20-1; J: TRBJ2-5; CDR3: SARAGTTRAQY
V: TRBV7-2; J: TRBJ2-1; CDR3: ASSSWTSGYNEQF
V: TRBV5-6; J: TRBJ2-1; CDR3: ASSFTPSSYNEQF
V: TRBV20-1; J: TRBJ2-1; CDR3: SARDLRLAGGEQF
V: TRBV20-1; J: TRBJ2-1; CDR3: SARGPVPHRNEQF
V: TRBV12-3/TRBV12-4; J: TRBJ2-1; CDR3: ASSLLGAVSGGEQF
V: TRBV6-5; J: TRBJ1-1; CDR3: ASSYSREGAPEAF
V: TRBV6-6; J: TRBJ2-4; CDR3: ASSYASGGTKNIQY
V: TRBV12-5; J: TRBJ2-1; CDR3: ASGLVRRAAGNEQF
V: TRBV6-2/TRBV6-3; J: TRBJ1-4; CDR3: ASSWDKVSEKLF
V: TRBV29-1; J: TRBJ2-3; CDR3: SVEGLAGDLYTQY
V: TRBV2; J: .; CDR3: ASKSGMPYEQY
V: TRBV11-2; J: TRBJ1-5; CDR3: ASSLEGLSNQPQH
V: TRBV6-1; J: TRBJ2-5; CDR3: ASSDLPQGQNPY
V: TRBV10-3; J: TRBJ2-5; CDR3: AISGGQGSETQY
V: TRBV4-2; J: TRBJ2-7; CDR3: ASSQEATSGSSYEQY
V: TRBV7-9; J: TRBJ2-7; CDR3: ASSCSGTLCEQY
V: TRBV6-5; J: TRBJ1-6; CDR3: ASRGGARRDSPLH
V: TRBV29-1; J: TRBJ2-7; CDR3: SVDRSRETRY
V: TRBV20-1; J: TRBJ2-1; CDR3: SATKTSGPLNEQF
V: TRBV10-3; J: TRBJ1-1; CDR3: AISEEAPNTEAF
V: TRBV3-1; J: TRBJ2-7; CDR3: ASSQDRLAALYEQY
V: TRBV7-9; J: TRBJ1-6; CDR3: ASSLQDNSPLH
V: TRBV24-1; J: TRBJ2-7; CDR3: ATSDTGGEQY
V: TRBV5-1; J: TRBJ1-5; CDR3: ASSLVPADNNQPQH
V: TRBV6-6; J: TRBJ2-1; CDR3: ASRYSGSIGNEQF
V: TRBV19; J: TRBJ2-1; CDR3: ASSLRLAGSGYNEQF
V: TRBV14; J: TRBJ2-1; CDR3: ASSQELGSSYNEQF
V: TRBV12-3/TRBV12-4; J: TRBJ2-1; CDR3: ASSPGQDEQF
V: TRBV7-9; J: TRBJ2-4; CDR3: ASSYTTGVLQIGNIQY
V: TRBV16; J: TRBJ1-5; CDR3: ASSPVQGVDQPQH
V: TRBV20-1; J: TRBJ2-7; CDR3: SARGDGDEQY
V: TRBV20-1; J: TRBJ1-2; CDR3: SARSAGTNYGYT
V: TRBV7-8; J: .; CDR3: VSSLAASGEQY
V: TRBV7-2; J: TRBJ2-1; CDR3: ASSRTGPLLGNEQF